These 22 T cell receptor beta chains share one sample of origin, sequenced in a study of blood T cells in healthy people across ages. For the second PCR, which ran for roughly 7 to 11 cycles, a sample-barcoded 5' primer and a J-beta primer mix were used. TCRdb fed the 5' RACE reads into MiXCR, producing one record per CDR3 protein. The data show 1.5 million to 2 million distinct CDR3 sequences, 28% seen once. Input material: blood. The origin of the receptors is a woman between 25 and 40 years old in good health.

The rearrangement uses TRBV3-1 and TRBJ1-1; D unclear. The CDR3 has 12 amino acids. From germline, CDR1 is LGHDT and CDR2 YNNKEL (reference sequence). Trimming left V 1 base short and J 3 bases short, with 3 bases between. CDR3 sequence reads: CASSQVDTEAFF. CDR3 in DNA: TGTGCCAGCAGCCAAGTCGACACTGAAGCTTTCTTT.

The chain links TRBV11-2 to TRBJ2-5; 7 bases match TRBD2. Germline V gene lookup returns CDR1 SGHAT and CDR2 FQNNGV. This CDR3 contains 16 residues. V lost 4 bases to trimming and J lost 3 bases; unmatched junction nucleotides: 11. CDR3: CASSSRDGTMEETQYF. CDR3 nucleotide sequence: TGTGCCAGCAGCTCGAGGGACGGGACTATGGAAGAGACCCAGTACTTC.

The V and J genes are TRBV20-1 and TRBJ2-2; D is undetermined. This CDR3 is 13 amino acids long. V lost 5 bases, J lost 0 bases, and 7 bases lay in between. Germline V gene sequence: CDR1 DFQATT, CDR2 SNEGSKA (reference sequence). The CDR3 is CSARISNTGELFF. The CDR3 coding sequence is TGCAGTGCTCGTATATCGAACACCGGGGAGCTGTTTTTT.

V is TRBV12-3 or TRBV12-4 and J is TRBJ1-1; perhaps TRBD1 as D (5 bases). This CDR3 is built from 16 residues. V shed 7 bases and J shed 3 bases, with 21 bases lying between them. CDR3 coding DNA: TGTGCCAGCACCACTTGGGACTCTCCAGCGGACACTGAAGCTTTCTTT. The encoded protein is CASTTWDSPADTEAFF.

This clonotype was seen a few times. The chain employs TRBV7-8 and TRBJ2-1; D unclear. Germline CDR1 and CDR2: SGHVS and FQNEAQ. Trimming cost V 1 base and J 6 bases, with 10 bases left between them. The CDR3 spans 14 residues. The CDR3 sequence is CASSLVEWGNEQFF. In DNA form, the CDR3 reads TGTGCCAGCAGCTTAGTGGAGTGGGGCAATGAGCAGTTCTTC.

This clonotype was counted a few times. This chain links TRBV21-1 with TRBJ2-1; the listed D gene, TRBD1, was not tested against the DNA. TRBV21-1 is recorded as a pseudogene. The CDR3 extends over 15 amino acids. The CDR3 loop is CASKGRGFPYNEQFF. CDR3 nucleotide sequence: TGTGCCAGCAAAGGTCGGGGATTCCCGTACAATGAGCAGTTCTTC.

Comments on this clonotype: Its ends do not fully match the called genes, so a read error is possible. V and J are TRBV12-3 or TRBV12-4 and TRBJ2-2; tentative D call: TRBD2 (5 bases). This CDR3 is 12 amino acids long. The CDR3 region is CASRGGTGERFF. In DNA form, the CDR3 reads TGTGCCAGCAGGGGCGGCACCGGGGAGCGGTTTTTT.

This sequence joins TRBV6-2 or TRBV6-3 and TRBJ1-5; D is unresolved. CDR1 MNHEY and CDR2 SVGEGT come from the germline V gene. CDR3 length equals 13 residues. V gave up 2 bases and J gave up 3 bases, with 5 bases separating them. For the CDR3, the DNA is TGTGCCAGCAGTTACGTGGACAATCAGCCCCAGCATTTT. This gives the protein CASSYVDNQPQHF.

This rearrangement joins TRBV6-5 to TRBJ1-1; unclear D gene. The germline V and J ends were trimmed by 7 bases and 0 bases, with 9 bases remaining between them. This CDR3 has 13 residues. Germline V CDR1 and CDR2: MNHEY, SVGAGI. CDR3 sequence: CASKTPLNTEAFF. The CDR3 DNA is TGTGCCAGCAAAACCCCTTTGAACACTGAAGCTTTCTTT.

The chain uses TRBV5-5 and TRBJ2-6, with D tentatively TRBD1 or TRBD2 (5 bases each). V was trimmed by 7 bases and J by 1 base, leaving 15 bases between them. Germline V gene sequence: CDR1 SGHKS, CDR2 YYEKEE (reference sequence). The CDR3 length is 16 residues. The CDR3, as DNA: TGTGCCAGCGTCCATTGGGGGAAGTCTGGGGCCAACGTCCTGACTTTC. It encodes CASVHWGKSGANVLTF.

Concerning this clonotype itself: At one end, the junction sequence differs from germline, possibly due to a read error. The chain uses TRBV7-9 and TRBJ2-1, with D possibly being TRBD2 (6 bases). Germline lookup yields CDR1 SEHNR and CDR2 FQNEAQ (reference sequence). The CDR3 runs to 13 residues. In DNA form, the CDR3 reads TGTTCCAGTTCCGGACTATCATACAATGAGCAGTTCTTC. It codes for CSSSGLSYNEQFF.

This clonotype has just a few counts. The J gene is TRBJ2-3, the V gene TRBV20-1, with TRBD2 matching 10 bases. Germline-derived CDR1 and CDR2 are DFQATT and SNEGSKA (reference sequence). V gave up 5 bases and J gave up 0 bases; unmatched junction bases: 5. The CDR3 consists of 15 residues. The CDR3 sequence: CSAQIAGGSTDTQYF. The CDR3, as DNA: TGCAGTGCTCAGATAGCGGGGGGAAGCACAGATACGCAGTATTTT.

Details on this clonotype: Since a much larger clone is just one base distant, this may be a read error. The rearrangement joins TRBV24-1 to TRBJ2-3; D remains ambiguous. Trimming took off 7 bases at V and 2 bases at J, with 9 bases between the two ends. Looked up from germline, CDR1 is KGHDR and CDR2 is SFDVKD. This CDR3 is 13 amino acids long. DNA for the CDR3: TGTGCCACCAGGGATGGTAACACAGATACGCAGTATTTT. Translation gives CATRDGNTDTQYF.

CDR3 protein: CASSLTTPGELFF. For the CDR3, the DNA is TGTGCCAGCAGTCTCACTACGCCCGGGGAGCTGTTTTTT. The gene calls are TRBV28 and TRBJ2-2; D not certain. Germline assignment: CDR1 MDHEN and CDR2 SYDVKM. This CDR3 is 13 amino acids long. V was cut by 5 bases and J by 6 bases, with 10 bases left in between.

In the case of this clonotype: Given a much more abundant clone one base away, this may be a read error. The chain recombines TRBV7-2 with TRBJ2-4, with 13 bases identical to TRBD2. The end of the DNA is better explained by TRBJ2-7, so the J call may be wrong. The germline CDR1 and CDR2 sequences are SGHTA and FQGNSA. The CDR3 length is 17 residues. The CDR3 sequence: CANSLAGTSGNLLEQYF. In DNA form, the CDR3 reads TGTGCCAACAGCTTAGCCGGGACTAGCGGGAACTTGCTCGAGCAGTACTTC.

This clonotype was detected only a few times. The chain combines TRBV20-1 with TRBJ2-3, with D perhaps TRBD2 (6 bases). V was pared by 5 bases and J by 1 base, with 13 bases between. Germline CDR1 reads DFQATT; CDR2 reads SNEGSKA (reference sequence). This CDR3 is built from 14 residues. Written as DNA, the CDR3 is TGCAGTGCTCCGCTAGCGATCGGCACAGATACGCAGTATTTT. Its translation: CSAPLAIGTDTQYF.

The CDR3 loop is CASSLTLDVHGYTF. DNA of the CDR3: TGCGCCAGCAGCTTGACCCTCGATGTGCATGGCTACACCTTC. The chain recombines TRBV5-1 with TRBJ1-2; the D is unclear. V lost 1 base and J 6 bases, leaving 13 bases between the germline ends. Looked up from germline, CDR1 is SGHRS and CDR2 is YFSETQ. The CDR3 has 14 residues.

This clonotype was counted many times. J is TRBJ2-5 and V is TRBV20-1, with 7 bases aligning to TRBD2. The CDR3 is 14 residues long. The germline V gene has CDR1 DFQATT and CDR2 SNEGSKA (reference sequence). V lost 2 bases and J lost 5; bases outside the gene matches: 8. As DNA, the CDR3 is TGCAGTGCTAGACCGGGGGGTGTTCGGGAGACCCAGTACTTC. It is translated as CSARPGGVRETQYF.

In this sample, this clonotype turned up a few times. This chain uses TRBV5-1 with TRBJ2-4; TRBD1 matches at 7 bases. From germline, CDR1 is SGHRS and CDR2 YFSETQ. This CDR3 contains 15 residues. J gave up 5 bases and V 5 bases, and 10 bases lay outside the gene matches. CDR3 residues: CASSPRGLGENIQYF. The CDR3 nucleotides are TGCGCCAGCAGTCCAAGGGGGCTGGGGGAAAACATTCAGTACTTC.

This clonotype was counted only a few times. The rearrangement uses TRBV12-3 or TRBV12-4 and TRBJ1-1; no clear D gene. V was clipped by 3 bases and J by 8 bases, with 10 bases between them. This CDR3 is built from 12 residues. CDR3 bases: TGTGCCAGCAGTTTGGACTGGTCCGAAGCTTTCTTT. This gives the protein CASSLDWSEAFF.

This clonotype appeared a few times. The rearrangement links TRBV20-1 to TRBJ2-3, with a weak D call TRBD2 (6 bases). Per germline, CDR1 DFQATT and CDR2 SNEGSKA (reference sequence). The length of the CDR3 is 13 residues. The V gene lost 1 base and the J gene lost 6 bases, with 11 bases spanning the gap. The chain's CDR3 is CSARGLALDTQYF. CDR3 DNA: TGCAGTGCTAGAGGGCTAGCGCTTGATACGCAGTATTTT.

This clonotype was observed many times. The chain carries TRBV5-5 and TRBJ1-2, with 9 bases aligning to TRBD1. J was trimmed by 4 bases and V by 5 bases; bases with no gene match: 3. Germline CDR1 SGHKS, CDR2 YYEKEE (reference sequence). This CDR3 is built from 13 residues. DNA of the CDR3: TGTGCCAGCAGATTGACAGGGGGCTATGGCTACACCTTC. Translation: CASRLTGGYGYTF.